The 32 T cell receptor beta chains below come from one sample, sequenced in a study of T-cell reconstitution after alpha-beta-depleted transplantation in children listed by TCRdb under 2016. Library method: PCR. The run used an Illumina HiSeq 2500. Molecular barcoding was employed in the preparation of TCR libraries, with unique molecular identifiers being used to normalize TCRbeta repertoire quantification. TCRdb ran its own pipeline on the public reads, namely fastp trimming at Q25 and MiXCR clone calling, and kept in-frame beta chains. Entries are consolidated by CDR3 protein sequence, retaining the most common genes and DNA. In this sample the table shows 250,000 or so distinct CDR3 sequences, approximately 8% of which occur a single time. Under 8% of the sample belongs to the ten largest clones. The intended sense of this specimen's treatment or condition label: allogeneic hematopoietic cell transplantation with graft depleted of TCRalphabeta T cells and CD19 B cells.

Specimen: PBMCs, mostly from graft donor cells, collected 180 days after TCRalphabeta/CD19-depleted stem cell transplant. The receptors originated from a male patient younger than 18 who had a stem cell transplant for acute lymphoblastic leukemia, so the T cells may come from the graft donor.

This clonotype was detected ten times or more. The chain employs TRBV9 and TRBJ2-5; 11 nucleotides line up with TRBD1. The CDR3 runs to 15 residues. The V gene's germline CDR1 is SGDLS and CDR2 YYNGEE. The V and J ends lost 0 bases and 7 bases, in that order; junction bases with no gene match: 5. The CDR3 DNA reads as TGTGCCAGCAGCGTAGGAGGACAGGGGGCTGGGACCCAGTACTTC. Translated, it gives CASSVGGQGAGTQYF.

This clonotype has at least ten counts. V gene TRBV2 combines with J gene TRBJ2-2; D ambiguous. CDR1 is SNHLY and CDR2 is FYNNEI in the germline V gene. This CDR3 has 12 residues. V was trimmed by 4 bases and J by 10 bases, leaving 10 bases between them. The CDR3 here is CASSVTDLELFF. CDR3 in DNA: TGTGCCAGCAGTGTAACCGACCTGGAGCTGTTTTTT.

Many counts were recorded for this clonotype. The chain is built from TRBV6-5 and TRBJ2-3, with 7 positions matching TRBD2. The CDR3 spans 15 residues. CDR1 is MNHEY, CDR2 SVGAGI, per germline. Unmatched junction bases numbered 3, after V lost 2 bases and J lost 1 base. In DNA form, the CDR3 reads TGTGCCAGCAGTTACCAGCGGGGTGGCACAGATACGCAGTATTTT. This gives the protein CASSYQRGGTDTQYF.

There are many counts of this clonotype. V is TRBV28 and J is TRBJ2-1, with D possibly called TRBD1 or TRBD2 (6 bases each). CDR3 length equals 11 residues. Trimming cost V 3 bases and J 13 bases, with 10 bases left between them. CDR1 is MDHEN, CDR2 SYDVKM, per germline. This CDR3 reads CASSLAGHQFF. DNA of the CDR3: TGTGCCAGCAGTTTGGCGGGACACCAGTTCTTC.

This clonotype was picked up many times. The chain has TRBV20-1 and TRBJ1-1; 7 bases line up with TRBD1. Trimming cost V 7 bases and J 3 bases; bases outside gene matches: 14. Germline V CDR1 and CDR2: DFQATT, SNEGSKA (reference sequence). The CDR3 is made up of 15 amino acids. CDR3 loop: CSGRPNRGRDTEAFF. CDR3 DNA: TGCAGTGGAAGGCCGAACAGGGGAAGGGACACTGAAGCTTTCTTT.

This clonotype came up many times. The rearrangement uses TRBV28 and TRBJ2-3; no clear D. Germline values: CDR1 MDHEN, CDR2 SYDVKM. This CDR3 contains 13 residues. The CDR3 sequence is CATAVSSTDTQYF. CDR3 DNA: TGTGCGACTGCGGTATCTAGCACAGATACGCAGTATTTT.

This clonotype was recorded many times. The V and J genes are TRBV9 and TRBJ1-1; tentative D call: TRBD1 (6 bases). The CDR3 totals 12 residues. The V and J ends lost 3 bases and 5 bases respectively, with 8 bases between them. In germline, CDR1 is SGDLS, CDR2 YYNGEE. CDR3: CASSGGGTEAFF. The DNA of the CDR3 is TGTGCCAGCAGCGGAGGGGGGACTGAAGCTTTCTTT.

This clonotype was seen at least ten times. The V and J genes are TRBV5-6 and TRBJ2-3, with D unclear. Germline V gene lookup returns CDR1 SGHDT and CDR2 YYEEEE. The germline V and J ends were trimmed by 5 bases and 0 bases, with 16 bases remaining between them. The CDR3 length is 16 residues. This CDR3 is CASSWNWRPSTDTQYF. CDR3 DNA sequence: TGTGCCAGCAGTTGGAATTGGCGGCCAAGCACAGATACGCAGTATTTT.

This clonotype occurred many times. This sequence joins TRBV29-1 and TRBJ2-7, with D possibly TRBD2 on 6 matching bases. The CDR3 covers 13 residues. V lost 6 bases to trimming and J lost 1 base, with 13 bases between them. From germline, CDR1 is SQVTM and CDR2 ANQGSEA. For the CDR3, the DNA is TGCAGCGTGCGGTGGGGGGTATCCTACGAGCAGTACTTC. This sequence encodes CSVRWGVSYEQYF.

This clonotype was seen ten or more times. CDR3 sequence: CASSVWGETQYF. The CDR3 bases are TGTGCCAGCAGTGTATGGGGGGAGACCCAGTACTTC. The J gene is TRBJ2-5, the V gene TRBV2; D possibly matches TRBD1 or TRBD2 (5 bases each). Germline V gives CDR1 SNHLY, CDR2 FYNNEI. Trimming left V 4 bases short and J 5 bases short, with 8 bases between. This CDR3 spans 12 amino acids.

This clonotype was detected ten times or more. The V and J genes are TRBV27 and TRBJ2-5; 10 nucleotides match TRBD2. CDR3 length: 16 amino acids. Germline trimming cut 4 bases from V and 0 bases from J; bases unmatched to any gene: 5. Germline CDR1 is MNHEY and CDR2 is SMNVEV (reference sequence). CDR3 coding DNA: TGTGCCAGCAGTTCCCGGACTAGCGGAAACCAAGAGACCCAGTACTTC. It yields the protein CASSSRTSGNQETQYF.

The table lists this clonotype with many counts. The chain recombines TRBV28 with TRBJ1-5; 10 bases fit TRBD1. The CDR3 is made up of 15 amino acids. The junction had 6 bases not matched to a gene; V was cut back by 3 bases and J by 7 bases. Germline V gene lookup returns CDR1 MDHEN and CDR2 SYDVKM. The CDR3 loop is CASSFGQGVSQPQHF. The CDR3 DNA is TGTGCCAGCAGTTTTGGACAGGGGGTTAGCCAGCCCCAGCATTTT.

This clonotype was picked up many times. The chain carries TRBV4-1 and TRBJ1-2; D unclear. The germline CDR1 and CDR2 sequences are MGHRA and YSYEKL. Trimming removed 3 bases from V and 4 bases from J, with 12 bases in between. The CDR3 covers 14 residues. The CDR3 DNA follows: TGCGCCAGCAGCCAGCCCGACATTTCCTATGGCTACACCTTC. Translating gives CASSQPDISYGYTF.

This clonotype was detected ten times or more. The rearrangement joins TRBV9 to TRBJ1-2; a possible D gene is TRBD1 (5 bases). The CDR3 runs 15 residues. V was shortened by 2 bases and J by 4 bases, with 15 bases between the two germline ends. CDR1 and CDR2 from the germline V gene are SGDLS and YYNGEE. CDR3 region: CASSVDTWGGYGYTF. CDR3 nucleotide sequence: TGTGCCAGCAGCGTGGATACCTGGGGGGGCTATGGCTACACCTTC.

At least ten counts were recorded for this clonotype. This chain uses TRBV6-5 with TRBJ2-1; D is perhaps TRBD2 (5 bases). Germline CDR1 is MNHEY and CDR2 is SVGAGI. V dropped 0 bases and J dropped 7 bases, with 13 bases sitting between them. There are 15 residues in the CDR3. The CDR3 protein is CASSYSSPSGNEQFF. CDR3 DNA: TGTGCCAGCAGTTACTCGAGCCCCTCGGGGAATGAGCAGTTCTTC.

This clonotype occurred many times. Germline is not matched at one junction end, which may reflect a read error. The J gene is TRBJ2-5, the V gene TRBV7-7; D possibly corresponds to TRBD2 (5 bases). The CDR3 is made up of 13 amino acids. Germline assignment: CDR1 SSHAT and CDR2 FNYEAQ (reference sequence). CDR3 nucleotides: TGTGCTAGCAGCTCGGACGGGAAAGAGACCCAGTACTTC. It translates to CASSSDGKETQYF. The variable domain in full, with the rest retrieved from reference TRBV7-7 and TRBJ2-5, is GAGVSQSPRYKVTKRGQDVTLRCDPISSHATLYWYQQALGQGPEFLTYFNYEAQPDKSGLPSDRFSAERPEGSISTLTIQRTEQRDSAMYRCASSSDGKETQYFGPGTRLLVL.

There are many counts of this clonotype. The V gene is TRBV7-9, the J gene TRBJ2-3; 9 bases are a match to TRBD2. The CDR3 consists of 15 residues. The V and J ends lost 5 bases and 2 bases, in that order; junction bases with no gene match: 5. The V gene's germline CDR1 is SEHNR and CDR2 FQNEAQ (reference sequence). The CDR3 spells CASSAGLALTDTQYF. CDR3 DNA sequence: TGTGCCAGCAGCGCGGGACTAGCCCTCACAGATACGCAGTATTTT.

This clonotype was detected many times. The chain combines TRBV4-1 with TRBJ2-5, with unresolved D. Between the trimmed V and J ends, which lost 3 bases and 11 bases, there was a span of 13 bases. Germline V gene lookup returns CDR1 MGHRA and CDR2 YSYEKL. The CDR3 contains 12 residues. The CDR3 loop is CASSHRHSQQYF. CDR3 DNA: TGCGCCAGCAGCCATCGACACAGCCAACAGTACTTC.

There are many counts of this clonotype. The gene calls are TRBV12-3 or TRBV12-4 and TRBJ1-3; D call uncertain. The CDR3 has 14 amino acids. Trimming cost V 7 bases and J 0 bases, with 10 bases left between them. Here the CDR3 reads CASIKQSSGNTIYF. Written as DNA, the CDR3 is TGTGCCAGCATCAAGCAATCCTCTGGAAACACCATATATTTT.

This clonotype was found many times. This sequence joins TRBV12-3 or TRBV12-4 and TRBJ1-6; TRBD1 agrees at 9 bases. The J segment lost 7 bases and the V segment lost 5 bases, leaving 6 bases of the junction unmatched. This CDR3 comprises 15 residues. Here the CDR3 reads CASSPRTGENSPLHF. In DNA, the CDR3 is TGTGCCAGCAGTCCCAGGACAGGGGAGAATTCACCCCTCCACTTT.

This clonotype was seen ten or more times. The chain couples TRBV10-3 to TRBJ2-3, with unresolved D. The germline V gene has CDR1 ENHRY and CDR2 SYGVKD. The V end lost 2 bases, the J end lost 2 bases, and 8 bases lay between the germline ends. The CDR3 length is 14 residues. The CDR3 DNA is TGTGCCATCAGTGAGAACGTCAACACAGATACGCAGTATTTT. It is translated as CAISENVNTDTQYF.

This clonotype was observed at least ten times. V usage is TRBV5-1 and J usage is TRBJ2-7; TRBD2 matches 16 bases. The CDR3 consists of 18 residues. V lost 4 bases, J lost 4 bases, and 11 bases stayed unmatched. Germline V lookup: CDR1 SGHRS, CDR2 YFSETQ. Here the CDR3 reads CASSPGTSGRAPLYEQYF. Written as DNA, the CDR3 is TGCGCCAGCAGCCCAGGGACTAGCGGGAGGGCCCCCCTATACGAGCAGTACTTC.

This clonotype was recorded many times. The chain combines TRBV6-2 or TRBV6-3 with TRBJ2-5, with TRBD1 identical over 9 bases. Per the germline V gene, CDR1 is MNHEY and CDR2 is SVGEGT. This CDR3 has 15 amino acids. The trim removed 5 bases at V and 2 bases at J, leaving 6 bases unmatched. This chain's CDR3 is CASSTLGQGQETQYF. CDR3 DNA: TGTGCCAGCAGTACCTTGGGACAGGGTCAAGAGACCCAGTACTTC.

This clonotype was detected many times. The CDR3 reads CAISEYSKETQYF. Here the CDR3 DNA reads TGTGCCATCAGTGAGTACAGCAAAGAGACCCAGTACTTC. This chain uses TRBV10-3 with TRBJ2-5, with D hard to call. The CDR3 length is 13 residues. Trimming pared 1 base from V and 3 bases from J, leaving 6 bases between. Germline V gene data show CDR1 as ENHRY and CDR2 as SYGVKD.

This clonotype was found many times. The chain combines TRBV6-5 with TRBJ2-6; D is possibly TRBD1 (6 bases). Trimming cost V 2 bases and J 4 bases, with 18 bases left between them. Germline V gene sequence: CDR1 MNHEY, CDR2 SVGAGI. This CDR3 spans 18 amino acids. DNA of the CDR3: TGTGCCAGCAGTTACCACGGGAAGGGGGTTCCCGGGGCCAACGTCCTGACTTTC. It codes for CASSYHGKGVPGANVLTF.

This clonotype was observed many times. CDR3 amino acids: CASSISANSPLHF. The CDR3 DNA reads as TGCGCCAGCAGCATTTCAGCTAATTCACCCCTCCACTTT. The chain couples TRBV5-1 to TRBJ1-6; D gene unclear. This CDR3 region has 13 residues. Germline CDR1 is SGHRS and CDR2 is YFSETQ. V gave up 4 bases and J gave up 6 bases, with 8 bases separating them.

Many counts were recorded for this clonotype. V is TRBV7-3 and J is TRBJ2-1, with TRBD2 identical over 9 bases. Germline values: CDR1 SGHTA, CDR2 FQGTGA. Germline trimming cut 2 bases from V and 4 bases from J; bases unmatched to any gene: 3. The CDR3 consists of 15 residues. The CDR3 sequence is CASSLLREGYNEQFF. The CDR3 coding sequence is TGTGCCAGCAGCTTACTGCGGGAGGGGTACAATGAGCAGTTCTTC. Drawing the rest from reference TRBV7-3 and TRBJ2-1, the complete variable domain is GAGVSQTPSNKVTEKGKYVELRCDPISGHTALYWYRQSLGQGPEFLIYFQGTGAADDSGLPNDRFFAVRPEGSVSTLKIQRTERGDSAVYLCASSLLREGYNEQFFGPGTRLTVL.

This clonotype was recorded at least ten times. The chain carries TRBV12-5 and TRBJ1-2, with D maybe TRBD1 (6 bases). V dropped 6 bases and J dropped 1 base, with 15 bases sitting between them. CDR1 and CDR2 from the germline V gene are LGHNT and FRNRAP. CDR3 length: 15 amino acids. Here the CDR3 reads CASGPTGLLNYGYTF. DNA for the CDR3: TGTGCTAGTGGCCCCACAGGGCTACTTAACTATGGCTACACCTTC. Variable domain in full (rest from reference TRBV12-5 and TRBJ1-2): DARVTQTPRHKVTEMGQEVTMRCQPILGHNTVFWYRQTMMQGLELLAYFRNRAPLDDSGMPKDRFSAEMPDATLATLKIQPSEPRDSAVYFCASGPTGLLNYGYTFGSGTRLTVV.

Many counts were recorded for this clonotype. The rearrangement uses TRBV7-2 and TRBJ1-5; unclear D gene. There are 16 residues in the CDR3. Deletions cut 2 bases from V and 6 bases from J, with 17 bases between. Germline loops: CDR1 SGHTA, CDR2 FQGNSA. CDR3: CASSLRGNLDSQPQHF. In nucleotides, the CDR3 is TGTGCCAGCAGCTTACGGGGAAACTTGGATAGTCAGCCCCAGCATTTT.

This clonotype occurred a few times. Being one base from a much bigger clone, this may be a read error. This chain connects TRBV2 to TRBJ2-2, with D perhaps assigned TRBD1 or TRBD2 (5 bases each). Germline CDR1 reads SNHLY; CDR2 reads FYNNEI. The CDR3 runs 13 residues. CDR3 loop: CASIFANTGDLFF. As DNA, the CDR3 is TGTGCCAGCATCTTTGCAAACACCGGGGACCTGTTTTTT.

This clonotype appeared many times. The chain employs TRBV3-1 and TRBJ2-7, with D unclear. The CDR3 is made up of 16 amino acids. V was cut by 2 bases and J by 5 bases, with 19 bases left in between. Per germline, CDR1 LGHDT and CDR2 YNNKEL (reference sequence). CDR3 coding DNA: TGTGCCAGCAGCCAACTCAGGAGCCCCCACCTAGACGAGCAGTACTTC. Amino acid sequence: CASSQLRSPHLDEQYF.

The table lists this clonotype with many counts. This rearrangement joins TRBV20-1 to TRBJ2-1; TRBD2 matches at 11 bases. J gave up 6 bases and V 7 bases, and 2 bases lay outside the gene matches. CDR1 and CDR2 (germline): DFQATT, SNEGSKA (reference sequence). The CDR3 spans 12 residues. The CDR3 is CSGLAGPNEQFF. The CDR3 DNA sequence: TGCAGTGGACTAGCGGGACCCAATGAGCAGTTCTTC.